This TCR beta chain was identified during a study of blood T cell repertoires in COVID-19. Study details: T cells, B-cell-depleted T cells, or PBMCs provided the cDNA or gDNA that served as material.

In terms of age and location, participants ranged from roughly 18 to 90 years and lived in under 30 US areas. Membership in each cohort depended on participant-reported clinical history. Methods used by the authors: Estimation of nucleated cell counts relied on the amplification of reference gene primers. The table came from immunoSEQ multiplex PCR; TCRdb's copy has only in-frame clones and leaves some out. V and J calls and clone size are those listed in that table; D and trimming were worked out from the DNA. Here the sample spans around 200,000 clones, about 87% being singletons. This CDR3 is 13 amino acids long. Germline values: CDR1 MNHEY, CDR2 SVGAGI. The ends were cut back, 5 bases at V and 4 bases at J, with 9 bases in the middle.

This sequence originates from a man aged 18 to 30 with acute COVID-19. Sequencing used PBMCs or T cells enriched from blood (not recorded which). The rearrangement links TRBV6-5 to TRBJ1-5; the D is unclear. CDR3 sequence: CASSLRENQPQHF. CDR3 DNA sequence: TGTGCCAGCAGTCTACGGGAGAATCAGCCCCAGCATTTT.